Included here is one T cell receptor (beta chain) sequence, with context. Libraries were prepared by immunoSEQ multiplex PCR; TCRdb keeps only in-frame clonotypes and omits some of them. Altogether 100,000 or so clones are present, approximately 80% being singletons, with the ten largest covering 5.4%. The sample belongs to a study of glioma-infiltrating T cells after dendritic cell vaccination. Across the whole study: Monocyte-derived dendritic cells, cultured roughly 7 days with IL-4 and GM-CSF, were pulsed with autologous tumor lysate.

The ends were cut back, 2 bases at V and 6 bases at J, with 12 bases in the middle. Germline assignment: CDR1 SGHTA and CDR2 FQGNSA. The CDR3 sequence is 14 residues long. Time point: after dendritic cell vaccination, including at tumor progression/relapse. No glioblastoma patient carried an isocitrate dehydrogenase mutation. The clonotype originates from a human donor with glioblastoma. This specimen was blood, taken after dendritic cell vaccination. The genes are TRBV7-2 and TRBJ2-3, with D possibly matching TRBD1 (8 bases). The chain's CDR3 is CASSLNRGGDTQYF. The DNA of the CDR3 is TGTGCCAGCAGCTTAAACAGGGGGGGCGATACGCAGTATTTT.